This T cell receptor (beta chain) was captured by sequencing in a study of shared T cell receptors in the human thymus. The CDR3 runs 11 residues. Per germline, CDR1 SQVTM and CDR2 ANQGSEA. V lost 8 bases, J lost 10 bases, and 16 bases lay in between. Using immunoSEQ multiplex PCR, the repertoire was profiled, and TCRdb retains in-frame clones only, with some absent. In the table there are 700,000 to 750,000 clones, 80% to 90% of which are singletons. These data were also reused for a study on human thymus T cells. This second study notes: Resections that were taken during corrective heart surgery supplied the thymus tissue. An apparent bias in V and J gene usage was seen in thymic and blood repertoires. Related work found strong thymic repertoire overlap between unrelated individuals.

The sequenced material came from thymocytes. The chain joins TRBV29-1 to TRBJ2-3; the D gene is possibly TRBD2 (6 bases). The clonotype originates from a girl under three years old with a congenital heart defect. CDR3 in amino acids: CSTHPGGAQYF. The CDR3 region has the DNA TGCAGCACCCATCCCGGGGGTGCGCAGTATTTT.